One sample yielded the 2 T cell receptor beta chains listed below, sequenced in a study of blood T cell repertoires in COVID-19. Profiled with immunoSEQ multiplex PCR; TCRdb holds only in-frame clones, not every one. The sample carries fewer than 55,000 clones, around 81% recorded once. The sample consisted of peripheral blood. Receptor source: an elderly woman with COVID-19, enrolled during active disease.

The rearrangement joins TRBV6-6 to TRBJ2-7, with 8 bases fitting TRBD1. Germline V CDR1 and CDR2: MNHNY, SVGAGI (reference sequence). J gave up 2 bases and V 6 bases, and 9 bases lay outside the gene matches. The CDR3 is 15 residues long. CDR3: CASRSTGTGAYEQYF. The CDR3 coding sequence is TGTGCCAGCAGAAGTACCGGGACAGGAGCCTACGAGCAGTACTTC.

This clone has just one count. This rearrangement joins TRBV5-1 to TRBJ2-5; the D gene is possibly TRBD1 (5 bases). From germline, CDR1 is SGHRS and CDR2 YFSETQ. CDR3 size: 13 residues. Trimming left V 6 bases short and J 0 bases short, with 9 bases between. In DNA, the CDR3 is TGCGCCAGCACCATGGACAACCAAGAGACCCAGTACTTC. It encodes CASTMDNQETQYF.